One and the same sample provided the 27 T cell receptor beta chains below, sequenced in a study of brain T cells in children with intractable seizures. Time point noted: blood from clinic visit 5 months post-surgery; TSC patient then seizure free. TCRdb keeps only in-frame clones here, not all; method: immunoSEQ multiplex PCR. The sample consists of hundreds of thousands of clones, over 90% of them appearing once. Sequencing used peripheral blood, obtained roughly 5 months after surgery. The origin of the receptors is a boy under two years old with tuberous sclerosis and intractable seizures.

A few counts support this clone. The chain recombines TRBV2 with TRBJ1-5; a weak D match, TRBD1 (6 bases). Germline lookup yields CDR1 SNHLY and CDR2 FYNNEI. V was trimmed by 6 bases and J by 4 bases, leaving 10 bases between them. CDR3 length: 13 residues. DNA of the CDR3: TGTGCCAGCAGCATAGGACAGAATCAGCCCCAGCATTTT. It is translated as CASSIGQNQPQHF.

This sequence joins TRBV27 and TRBJ2-3, with D possibly matching TRBD2 (6 bases). Per germline, CDR1 MNHEY and CDR2 SMNVEV (reference sequence). The CDR3 loop spans 15 amino acids. The V end was cut by 10 bases, the J end by 4 bases, with 21 bases between. The CDR3 here is CATLNTGEGSDTQYF. The DNA for the CDR3 is TGTGCCACCCTAAATACGGGAGAAGGATCAGATACGCAGTATTTT.

The chain has TRBV13 and TRBJ2-1, with D maybe TRBD1 (5 bases). The V end lost 6 bases, the J end lost 0 bases, and 12 bases lay between the germline ends. The CDR3 length is 15 residues. CDR1 is PRHDT, CDR2 FYEKMQ, per germline (reference sequence). The CDR3 loop is CASSYQGSSYNEQFF. The DNA of the CDR3 is TGTGCCAGCAGTTACCAGGGAAGCTCCTACAATGAGCAGTTCTTC.

This chain joins TRBV18 and TRBJ1-1; D is uncertain. The CDR3 has 12 residues. V shed 4 bases and J shed 1 base, with 4 bases lying between them. Germline CDR1 and CDR2: KGHSH and LQKENI. This chain's CDR3 is CASSRENTEAFF. The CDR3 DNA sequence: TGTGCCAGCTCACGGGAGAACACTGAAGCTTTCTTT.

This clone was seen ten or more times. The chain has TRBV5-8 and TRBJ1-3; D is unclear. From germline, CDR1 is SGHTS and CDR2 YDEGEE. This CDR3 contains 14 residues. Trimming shortened V by 0 bases and J by 3 bases, and 7 bases separated the two germline ends. DNA of the CDR3: TGTGCCAGCAGCTTGGGGCGAAATGGAAACACCATATATTTT. It codes for CASSLGRNGNTIYF. The full variable domain, with the rest looked up from reference TRBV5-8 and TRBJ1-3, is EAGVTQSPTHLIKTRGQQATLRCSPISGHTSVYWYQQALGLGLQFLLWYDEGEERNRGNFPPRFSGRQFPNYSSELNVNALELEDSALYLCASSLGRNGNTIYFGEGSWLTVV.

The genes are TRBV7-9 and TRBJ2-3, with no clear D. The CDR3 length is 16 residues. Trimming shortened V by 11 bases and J by 0 bases, and 21 bases separated the two germline ends. CDR1 is SEHNR and CDR2 is FQNEAQ in the germline V gene (reference sequence). The CDR3 sequence: CALRTVRHTSTDTQYF. CDR3 sequence (DNA): TGTGCCCTGAGGACGGTTCGACACACTAGCACAGATACGCAGTATTTT.

The chain is built from TRBV19 and TRBJ2-4, with TRBD2 as a possible D gene (5 bases). V was trimmed by 5 bases and J by 12 bases, leaving 23 bases between them. This CDR3 contains 15 residues. The germline gives CDR1 LNHDA, CDR2 SQIVND (reference sequence). Here the CDR3 DNA reads TGTGCCAGTAGTGTCCGGCGACTGCCCGTTGAGGGTCAGTACTTC. As protein: CASSVRRLPVEGQYF. Full variable domain (rest looked up from reference TRBV19 and TRBJ2-4): DGGITQSPKYLFRKEGQNVTLSCEQNLNHDAMYWYRQDPGQGLRLIYYSQIVNDFQKGDIAEGYSVSREKKESFPLTVTSAQKNPTAFYLCASSVRRLPVEGQYFGAGTRLSVL.

This chain links TRBV19 with TRBJ1-3; D is unclear. This CDR3 spans 13 amino acids. Germline CDR1 is LNHDA and CDR2 is SQIVND (reference sequence). Trimming took off 7 bases at V and 2 bases at J, with 9 bases between the two ends. The CDR3: CASTGLAGNTIYF. In DNA form, the CDR3 reads TGTGCCAGTACGGGCTTGGCTGGAAACACCATATATTTT.

This rearrangement joins TRBV30 to TRBJ2-5; D might be TRBD1 (5 bases). CDR3 size: 12 residues. Trimming cost V 0 bases and J 7 bases, with 9 bases left between them. Germline values: CDR1 GTSNPN, CDR2 SVGIG (reference sequence). The DNA for the CDR3 is TGTGCCTGGAGTGTTAGGGGTACGACCCAGTACTTC. It is translated as CAWSVRGTTQYF. Filled out from reference TRBV30 and TRBJ2-5, the complete variable domain reads SQTIHQWPATLVQPVGSPLSLECTVEGTSNPNLYWYRQAAGRGLQLLFYSVGIGQISSEVPQNLSASRPQDRQFILSSKKLLLSDSGFYLCAWSVRGTTQYFGPGTRLLVL.

The chain carries TRBV5-1 and TRBJ2-1; 7 positions match TRBD2. Trimming removed 3 bases from V and 2 bases from J; junction bases left unmatched: 5. CDR1 is SGHRS, CDR2 YFSETQ, per germline. CDR3 length: 15 amino acids. The CDR3 is CASSSRLATYNEQFF. The CDR3 bases are TGCGCCAGCAGCTCGAGACTAGCCACCTACAATGAGCAGTTCTTC.

The CDR3 DNA reads as TGCAGCGTTCGTGTGTTGGCTGAAGCTTTCTTT. This codes for CSVRVLAEAFF. The chain combines TRBV29-1 with TRBJ1-1; D call uncertain. The CDR3 spans 11 residues. From germline, CDR1 is SQVTM and CDR2 ANQGSEA. V was clipped by 5 bases and J by 6 bases, with 10 bases between them.

The rearrangement joins TRBV5-1 to TRBJ2-3, with D possibly TRBD2 on 5 matching bases. Germline loops: CDR1 SGHRS, CDR2 YFSETQ. The CDR3 is 15 residues long. V lost 3 bases and J lost 2, with 13 bases in between. In DNA, the CDR3 is TGCGCCAGCAGCTCTTCACTAGGGATCACAGATACGCAGTATTTT. Its protein is CASSSSLGITDTQYF.

The chain has TRBV5-4 and TRBJ2-1, with 7 bases aligning to TRBD1. Germline assignment: CDR1 SGHNT and CDR2 YYREEE (reference sequence). Germline trimming cut 6 bases from V and 0 bases from J; bases unmatched to any gene: 6. This CDR3 is built from 15 residues. The CDR3 is CASTRQGSSYNEQFF. The CDR3 nucleotides read TGTGCCAGCACCCGACAGGGCAGCTCCTACAATGAGCAGTTCTTC. Together with reference TRBV5-4 and TRBJ2-1, the CDR3 gives the full variable domain: ETGVTQSPTHLIKTRGQQVTLRCSSQSGHNTVSWYQQALGQGPQFIFQYYREEENGRGNFPPRFSGLQFPNYSSELNVNALELDDSALYLCASTRQGSSYNEQFFGPGTRLTVL.

The chain recombines TRBV5-1 with TRBJ1-3; TRBD1 might be the D (6 bases). V lost 8 bases to trimming and J lost 1 base, with 7 bases between them. Looked up from germline, CDR1 is SGHRS and CDR2 is YFSETQ. The CDR3 consists of 12 residues. The CDR3 coding sequence is TGCGCCAGTACAGGGTCTGGAAACACCATATATTTT. It is translated as CASTGSGNTIYF.

The V and J genes are TRBV7-3 and TRBJ2-5; 9 bases line up with TRBD1. The germline V gene has CDR1 SGHTA and CDR2 FQGTGA. J was trimmed by 5 bases and V by 5 bases; bases with no gene match: 3. The CDR3 consists of 13 residues. CDR3 DNA: TGTGCCAGCAGCGTGACAGGGGGGGAGACCCAGTACTTC. Residues: CASSVTGGETQYF.

This sequence joins TRBV6-5 and TRBJ1-2; D is unresolved. V was clipped by 0 bases and J by 2 bases, with 10 bases between them. Per germline, CDR1 MNHEY and CDR2 SVGAGI. This CDR3 has 15 residues. The chain's CDR3 is CASSYSWIANYGYTF. The CDR3 DNA sequence: TGTGCCAGCAGTTACTCGTGGATAGCGAACTATGGCTACACCTTC.

The chain carries TRBV6-6 and TRBJ1-4; D possibly corresponds to TRBD1 (5 bases). Germline V CDR1 and CDR2: MNHNY, SVGAGI (reference sequence). The CDR3 spans 14 residues. The V end lost 0 bases, the J end lost 7 bases, and 9 bases lay between the germline ends. CDR3 amino acids: CASSYSGGTEKLFF. CDR3 DNA: TGTGCCAGCAGTTACTCTGGAGGGACTGAAAAACTGTTTTTT.

The J gene is TRBJ2-3, the V gene TRBV2; D is undetermined. Trimming left V 4 bases short and J 1 base short, with 9 bases between. The CDR3 covers 14 residues. From germline, CDR1 is SNHLY and CDR2 FYNNEI. The CDR3 DNA reads as TGTGCCAGCAGTGGTCCGAAGGGCACAGATACGCAGTATTTT. Translating gives CASSGPKGTDTQYF.

The gene calls are TRBV10-1 and TRBJ2-1; TRBD2 matches 12 bases. This CDR3 region has 17 residues. Unmatched junction bases numbered 3, after V lost 0 bases and J lost 3 bases. Per germline, CDR1 WNHNN and CDR2 SYGVQD (reference sequence). The CDR3: CASSESTSGSRYNEQFF. CDR3 coding DNA: TGCGCCAGCAGTGAGTCGACTAGCGGGAGCCGCTACAATGAGCAGTTCTTC.

The CDR3, as DNA: TGTGCCTGGAGTGTAACTCTTGAAAAACTGTTTTTT. Translation: CAWSVTLEKLFF. The gene calls are TRBV30 and TRBJ1-4, with D hard to call. This CDR3 is 12 amino acids long. CDR1 and CDR2 from the germline V gene are GTSNPN and SVGIG (reference sequence). V was clipped by 0 bases and J by 7 bases, with 6 bases between them. Filled out from reference TRBV30 and TRBJ1-4, the complete variable domain reads SQTIHQWPATLVQPVGSPLSLECTVEGTSNPNLYWYRQAAGRGLQLLFYSVGIGQISSEVPQNLSASRPQDRQFILSSKKLLLSDSGFYLCAWSVTLEKLFFGSGTQLSVL.

The rearrangement uses TRBV9 and TRBJ1-4; no clear D gene. V shed 0 bases and J shed 8 bases, with 14 bases lying between them. CDR1 and CDR2 (germline): SGDLS, YYNGEE. The CDR3 extends over 15 amino acids. The CDR3 DNA reads TGTGCCAGCAGCGTAGGCGGGTCTTTAGGGGAAAAACTGTTTTTT. Amino acids: CASSVGGSLGEKLFF.

The chain couples TRBV3-1 (or the pseudogene TRBV3-2) to TRBJ1-4; 7 bases agree with TRBD1. The CDR3 has 16 amino acids. J gave up 4 bases and V 4 bases, and 9 bases lay outside the gene matches. The germline CDR1 and CDR2 sequences are LGHDT and YNNKEL (reference sequence). The CDR3 DNA follows: TGTGCCAGCAGCCCAGGCCAGGGGGTGATTAATGAAAAACTGTTTTTT. Protein product: CASSPGQGVINEKLFF.

V is TRBV20-1 and J is TRBJ1-1; the match to TRBD1 covers 10 bases. The CDR3 loop spans 11 amino acids. The ends lost 6 bases at V and 11 bases at J; junction bases unmatched: 6. CDR1 DFQATT and CDR2 SNEGSKA come from the germline V gene (reference sequence). The chain's CDR3 is CSAAGTGEAFF. DNA of the CDR3: TGCAGTGCAGCCGGGACAGGGGAGGCTTTCTTT.

V is TRBV19 and J is TRBJ1-1; unclear D gene. Germline CDR1 and CDR2: LNHDA and SQIVND (reference sequence). V gave up 5 bases and J gave up 5 bases, with 15 bases separating them. This CDR3 has 14 amino acids. The CDR3 DNA follows: TGTGCCAGTAGTGTGTCATACGGGGATACTGAAGCTTTCTTT. Residues: CASSVSYGDTEAFF.

Of note for this clone: Its ends do not fully match the called genes, so a read error is possible. The identical CDR3 is also encoded by other nucleotide sequences in the sample. The chain has TRBV6-1 and TRBJ1-6; weak D call: TRBD1 (6 bases). Germline V gene lookup returns CDR1 MNHNS and CDR2 SASEGT. The CDR3 is 15 amino acids. CDR3 protein: CASSERGKAHSPLHF. Written as DNA, the CDR3 is TGTGCCAGCAGTGAAAGGGGGAAGGCTCATTCACCGCTCCACTTT.

The chain has TRBV6-5 and TRBJ1-2, with 9 bases lining up with TRBD1. Germline assignment: CDR1 MNHEY and CDR2 SVGAGI. CDR3 length equals 14 residues. The ends lost 0 bases at V and 6 bases at J; junction bases unmatched: 2. The CDR3, as DNA: TGTGCCAGCAGTTACTCACAGGGGGCGAATGGCTACACCTTC. As protein: CASSYSQGANGYTF.

This clone has a single count. The V gene is TRBV21-1, the J gene TRBJ1-2; whether TRBD1, the table's D call, matches the DNA was not checked. TRBV21-1 is listed as a pseudogene. The CDR3 is made up of 15 amino acids. CDR3 sequence: CASSPGQGKRGGYTF. The CDR3, as DNA: TGTGCCAGCAGTCCGGGACAGGGTAAACGGGGTGGCTACACCTTC.